The text below deals with one T cell receptor beta chain. Its antigen is unidentified. Treatment given: approximately 9-day PBMC culture with coronavirus spike peptide pools or control peptides (ViraFEST assay). An Oncomine TCR Beta short-read assay was used to sequence the DNA from cultured CD4+ T cells. Using its own MiXCR run on the PCR reads, TCRdb lists one record per CDR3 protein. The sample includes just under 8,500 distinct CDR3 sequences, around 70% seen only once; the top ten take around 38%. The data stem from a study of vaccination and CD4 T cells after COVID-19. V lost 3 bases, J lost 1 base, and 9 bases lay in between. Germline V gene data show CDR1 as DFQATT and CDR2 as SNEGSKA (reference sequence). The CDR3 runs to 13 residues.

This clonotype was sampled from a human donor who had recovered from COVID-19. This chain links TRBV20-1 with TRBJ1-1; perhaps TRBD1 as D (6 bases). Material for sequencing was CD4+ T cells from blood, cultured in vitro. The CDR3 DNA follows: TGCAGTGCTAGGAAACAGGGGAACACTGAAGCTTTCTTT. It is translated as CSARKQGNTEAFF.